This TCR beta chain was recovered during a study of PD-1 blockade in classical Hodgkin lymphoma. Whole-study findings and limits: TCR diversity rose significantly by C4D1 in CD4+ but not CD8+ cells. Complete responders' diversity at baseline resembled that of newly diagnosed patients.

The CDR3 length is 16 residues. Germline V lookup: CDR1 SGHRS, CDR2 YFSETQ. The V end was cut by 4 bases, the J end by 5 bases, with 22 bases between. Method: immunoSEQ multiplex PCR; TCRdb's copy keeps in-frame clones and lacks some. The repertoire holds 90,000 or so clones, with 92% as singletons. Comments on this clone: The antigen remains unidentified.

Every one of the patients relapsed after autologous stem cell transplantation (brentuximab vedotin exposure was variable). Specimen: peripheral blood mononuclear cells (PBMCs), collected before the second cycle of nivolumab. The V gene is TRBV5-1, the J gene TRBJ2-7; D unclear. The receptor's source is a human donor with classical Hodgkin lymphoma. CDR3 coding DNA: TGCGCCAGCAGCACTGGTGGGCTAAACCCCACGGACGAGCAGTACTTC. Translating it yields CASSTGGLNPTDEQYF.